This TCR beta chain was identified in a study of blood T cell repertoires in COVID-19. Study information: Both acute and convalescent COVID-19 samples were obtained from the United States, Italy and Spain. T cells, B-cell-depleted T cells, or PBMCs supplied cDNA or gDNA.

This clone was detected only once. Original processing methods: Amplification with reference gene primers provided the estimates of nucleated cell counts. The table came from immunoSEQ multiplex PCR; TCRdb's copy has only in-frame clones and leaves some out. V and J calls and clone size come straight from that table; D and trimming were deduced from the DNA. The sample records about 90,000 clones, roughly 90% being singletons. Germline CDR1 is MNHEY and CDR2 is SMNVEV (reference sequence). The CDR3 is made up of 19 amino acids. V lost 6 bases, J lost 3 bases, and 14 bases stayed unmatched. Sequences were obtained from peripheral blood. The sequence derives from a human donor with active COVID-19. The donor label of this sample is uncertain. The rearrangement joins TRBV27 to TRBJ2-3, with TRBD2 matching 14 bases. The CDR3 coding sequence is TGTGCCAGCAGACTCCTCGGACTAGCGGGGGGCCAGGGGACAGATACGCAGTATTTT. Its protein product is CASRLLGLAGGQGTDTQYF.